This T cell receptor beta chain originates from a study of cytotoxic CD8 clonotypes in ibrutinib-treated CLL. The data were produced by immunoSEQ multiplex PCR, yet TCRdb's version contains in-frame clones alone and is incomplete. The sample holds over 200,000 clones, roughly 65% seen once. The V segment lost 7 bases and the J segment 0 bases; nucleotides outside the gene matches: 9. The CDR3 loop spans 16 amino acids. Germline V gene data show CDR1 as MNHNY and CDR2 as SVGAGI (reference sequence). The source was PBMCs, collected after 12 months of ibrutinib treatment. The TCR originated in a human donor with chronic lymphocytic leukemia. The V and J genes are TRBV6-6 and TRBJ1-1; 9 nucleotides align to TRBD1. CDR3 sequence: CASITHWTGVNTEAFF. CDR3 coding DNA: TGTGCCAGCATTACCCATTGGACAGGGGTGAACACTGAAGCTTTCTTT.